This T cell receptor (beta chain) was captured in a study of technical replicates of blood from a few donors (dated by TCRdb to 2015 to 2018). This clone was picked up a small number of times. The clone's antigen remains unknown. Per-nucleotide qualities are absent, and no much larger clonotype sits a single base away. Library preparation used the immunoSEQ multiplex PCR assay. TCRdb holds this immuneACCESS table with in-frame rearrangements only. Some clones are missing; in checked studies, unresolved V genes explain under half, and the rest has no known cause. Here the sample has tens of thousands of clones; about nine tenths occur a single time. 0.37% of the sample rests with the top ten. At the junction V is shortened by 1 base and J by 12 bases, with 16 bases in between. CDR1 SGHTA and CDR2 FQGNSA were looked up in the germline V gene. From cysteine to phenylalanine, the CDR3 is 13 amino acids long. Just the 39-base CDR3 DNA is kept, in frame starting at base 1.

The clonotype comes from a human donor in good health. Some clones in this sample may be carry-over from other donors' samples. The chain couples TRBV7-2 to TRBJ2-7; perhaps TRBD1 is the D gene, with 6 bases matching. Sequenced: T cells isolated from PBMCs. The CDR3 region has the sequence CASSLEWGQGLYF. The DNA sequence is TGTGCCAGCAGCTTAGAGTGGGGCCAGGGGCTGTACTTC.